The 3 T cell receptor beta chains below come from one sample, sequenced in a study of blood T cell repertoires in COVID-19. Only in-frame clones appear in the TCRdb table, and some are missing; sequencing was by immunoSEQ multiplex PCR. This table holds 200,000 to 250,000 clones, roughly four fifths found once. The sequencing input was PBMCs or T cells enriched from blood (not recorded which). These receptors were obtained from a man aged 40-49 years who had recovered from COVID-19.

The chain carries TRBV11-1 and TRBJ2-1, with TRBD2 matching over 10 bases. Germline loops: CDR1 SGHAT, CDR2 FQDESV (reference sequence). The V gene end was trimmed by 4 bases and the J gene end by 4 bases; junction bases not matched to a gene: 4. The CDR3 covers 15 residues. CDR3 nucleotide sequence: TGTGCCAGCAGCTATAGCGGGGGGACTTACAATGAGCAGTTCTTC. Amino acid sequence: CASSYSGGTYNEQFF.

In its sample, this clone was seen a few times. This chain joins TRBV13 and TRBJ2-3; 10 bases match TRBD1. CDR1 PRHDT and CDR2 FYEKMQ come from the germline V gene (reference sequence). The CDR3 consists of 15 residues. With 5 bases clipped from V and 2 bases from J, the junction kept 4 bases outside the gene matches. In DNA form, the CDR3 reads TGTGCCAGCAGCCGACAGGGGGCTCTCACAGATACGCAGTATTTT. Amino acids: CASSRQGALTDTQYF.

The rearrangement joins TRBV6-2 or TRBV6-3 to TRBJ1-2; 8 nucleotides agree with TRBD1. Germline trimming cut 0 bases from V and 3 bases from J; bases unmatched to any gene: 12. This CDR3 is built from 18 residues. Looked up from germline, CDR1 is MNHEY and CDR2 is SVGEGT. CDR3 sequence reads: CASSYSLLGRGLDYGYTF. In nucleotides, the CDR3 is TGTGCCAGCAGTTACTCCCTTCTCGGCAGGGGGCTTGACTATGGCTACACCTTC.